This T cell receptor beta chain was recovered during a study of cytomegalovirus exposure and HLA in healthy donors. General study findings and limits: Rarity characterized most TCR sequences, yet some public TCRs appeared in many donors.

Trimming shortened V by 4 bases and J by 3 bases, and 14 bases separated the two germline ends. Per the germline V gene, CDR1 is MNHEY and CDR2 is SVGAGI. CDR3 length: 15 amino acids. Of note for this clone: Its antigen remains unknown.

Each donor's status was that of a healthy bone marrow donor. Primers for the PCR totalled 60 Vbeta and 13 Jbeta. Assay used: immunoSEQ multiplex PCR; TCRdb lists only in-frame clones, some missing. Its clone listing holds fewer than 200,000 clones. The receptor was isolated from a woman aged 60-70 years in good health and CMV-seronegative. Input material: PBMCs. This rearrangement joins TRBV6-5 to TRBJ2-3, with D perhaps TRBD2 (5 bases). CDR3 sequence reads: CASSSDSGRTDTQYF. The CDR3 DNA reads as TGTGCCAGCAGTTCGGACTCAGGCAGGACAGATACGCAGTATTTT.